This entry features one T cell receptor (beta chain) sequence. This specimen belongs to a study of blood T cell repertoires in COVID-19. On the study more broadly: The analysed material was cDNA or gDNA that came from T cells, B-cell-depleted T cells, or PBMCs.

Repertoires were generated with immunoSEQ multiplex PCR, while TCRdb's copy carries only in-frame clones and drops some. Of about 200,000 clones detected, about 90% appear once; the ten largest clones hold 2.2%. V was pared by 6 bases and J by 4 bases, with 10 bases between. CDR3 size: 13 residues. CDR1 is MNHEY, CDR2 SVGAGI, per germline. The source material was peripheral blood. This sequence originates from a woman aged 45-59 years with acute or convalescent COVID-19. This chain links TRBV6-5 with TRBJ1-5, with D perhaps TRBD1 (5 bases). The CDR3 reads CASRGPINQPQHF. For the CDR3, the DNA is TGTGCCAGCAGGGGGCCCATTAATCAGCCCCAGCATTTT.